The 27 T cell receptor beta chains in this list originate from one sample, sequenced in a study of Graves' ophthalmopathy and Graves' hyperthyroidism. Amplified TCR beta CDR3 regions were obtained using RNA transcripts as template. Investigators did first-round RT-PCR with HTBI primers, then second-round multiplex PCR. TCRdb re-analysed the multiplex PCR reads in MiXCR, keeping a single row per CDR3 protein. The sample shows around 660,000 distinct CDR3 sequences, more than 40% of them seen only once. Sequencing was performed on peripheral blood. Source of these receptors: an adult man with Graves' ophthalmopathy.

The table lists this clonotype with a count of one. The chain has TRBV24-1 and TRBJ2-3; D remains ambiguous. CDR1 KGHDR and CDR2 SFDVKD come from the germline V gene. The CDR3 is made up of 15 amino acids. The V and J ends lost 4 bases and 0 bases respectively, with 10 bases between them. The CDR3 DNA follows: TGTGCCACCAGTGAGACCTTTCGGAGCACAGATACGCAGTATTTT. It specifies CATSETFRSTDTQYF.

A remark on this clonotype: The junction departs from germline at one end; a sequencing error may be responsible. V gene TRBV10-3 combines with J gene TRBJ1-5; 7 positions agree with TRBD1. Germline V gene lookup returns CDR1 ENHRY and CDR2 SYGVKD. The CDR3 totals 14 residues. The CDR3 region is CAVSVGTDNQPQHF. Here the CDR3 DNA reads TGTGCCGTCAGTGTAGGGACAGACAATCAGCCCCAGCATTTT.

The chain joins TRBV29-1 to TRBJ2-5; TRBD2 matches at 7 bases. This CDR3 contains 14 residues. Germline-derived CDR1 and CDR2 are SQVTM and ANQGSEA. V was pared by 6 bases and J by 1 base, with 8 bases of the junction left unmatched. The CDR3 sequence: CSVDEAGSQETQYF. As DNA, the CDR3 is TGCAGCGTGGACGAAGCGGGAAGCCAAGAGACCCAGTACTTC.

The table lists this clonotype with many counts. The chain employs TRBV19 and TRBJ2-7; the D is unclear. V lost 1 base and J lost 2, with 6 bases in between. This CDR3 comprises 13 residues. Germline CDR1 and CDR2: LNHDA and SQIVND (reference sequence). The CDR3, as DNA: TGTGCCAGTAGTATAGGGAGAGCCTACGAGCAGTACTTC. Its protein product is CASSIGRAYEQYF.

Ten or more counts support this clonotype. The V and J genes are TRBV7-9 and TRBJ1-2; the D gene is possibly TRBD1 (5 bases). V was cut by 3 bases and J by 6 bases, with 11 bases left in between. Per the germline V gene, CDR1 is SEHNR and CDR2 is FQNEAQ (reference sequence). The CDR3 is 13 residues long. CDR3 sequence (DNA): TGTGCCAGCAGCTTTGGGGTGGGGGATGGCTACACCTTC. Encoded protein: CASSFGVGDGYTF.

The chain uses TRBV7-9 and TRBJ2-5; a possible D gene is TRBD1 (6 bases). Germline CDR1 reads SEHNR; CDR2 reads FQNEAQ (reference sequence). Trimming stripped 6 bases from V and 6 bases from J, with 17 bases between. CDR3 size: 14 residues. The CDR3 nucleotides are TGTGCCAGCAGTCCCCCCCAGGGGTGGAAGACCCAGTACTTC. This translates into CASSPPQGWKTQYF.

In its sample, this clonotype was seen many times. The chain couples TRBV19 to TRBJ1-6, with D maybe TRBD1 (5 bases). Germline V lookup: CDR1 LNHDA, CDR2 SQIVND (reference sequence). The CDR3 consists of 11 residues. The ends were cut back, 8 bases at V and 10 bases at J, with 9 bases in the middle. CDR3 sequence: CASGGESPLHF. In nucleotides, the CDR3 is TGTGCCAGTGGGGGGGAATCACCCCTCCACTTT. Full variable domain (missing parts from reference TRBV19 and TRBJ1-6): DGGITQSPKYLFRKEGQNVTLSCEQNLNHDAMYWYRQDPGQGLRLIYYSQIVNDFQKGDIAEGYSVSREKKESFPLTVTSAQKNPTAFYLCASGGESPLHFGNGTRLTVT.

This chain connects TRBV20-1 to TRBJ2-7; 9 nucleotides match TRBD1. The CDR3 contains 17 residues. Germline CDR1 and CDR2: DFQATT and SNEGSKA (reference sequence). V lost 2 bases and J lost 3; bases outside the gene matches: 14. CDR3 in DNA: TGCAGTGCTAGACCATACAAAGGACAGGGGTTCTACTACGAGCAGTACTTC. This gives the protein CSARPYKGQGFYYEQYF.

This clonotype was detected many times. The chain couples TRBV7-2 to TRBJ1-5; D is perhaps TRBD1 (5 bases). The V end lost 4 bases, the J end lost 0 bases, and 16 bases lay between the germline ends. CDR1 SGHTA and CDR2 FQGNSA come from the germline V gene. This CDR3 spans 17 amino acids. CDR3 DNA: TGTGCCAGCAGCTGGACATCGGGGTTCGATAGCAATCAGCCCCAGCATTTT. Protein sequence: CASSWTSGFDSNQPQHF.

This clonotype showed up many times. The J gene is TRBJ2-5, the V gene TRBV10-3; 13 bases align to TRBD2. Per the germline V gene, CDR1 is ENHRY and CDR2 is SYGVKD. The CDR3 runs to 16 residues. The V segment lost 6 bases and the J segment 4 bases; nucleotides outside the gene matches: 8. CDR3 sequence reads: CAISGLAGVGLETQYF. Written as DNA, the CDR3 is TGTGCCATCAGCGGACTAGCGGGAGTTGGTCTAGAGACCCAGTACTTC.

This clonotype was counted at least ten times. J is TRBJ1-1 and V is TRBV20-1; D is possibly TRBD1 (6 bases). Trimming took off 7 bases at V and 7 bases at J, with 22 bases between the two ends. CDR3 length equals 14 residues. From germline, CDR1 is DFQATT and CDR2 SNEGSKA (reference sequence). The CDR3 protein is CSVLPTTGSSEAFF. CDR3 nucleotide sequence: TGCAGTGTTTTACCGACGACAGGAAGCAGTGAAGCTTTCTTT.

The table lists this clonotype with a few counts. This chain joins TRBV30 and TRBJ1-1; D unclear. CDR1 and CDR2 (germline): GTSNPN, SVGIG (reference sequence). This CDR3 spans 12 amino acids. Trimming removed 3 bases from V and 0 bases from J, with 5 bases in between. CDR3 coding DNA: TGTGCCTGGAGAATCATGAACACTGAAGCTTTCTTT. This encodes CAWRIMNTEAFF.

In its sample, this clonotype was seen a few times. The chain joins TRBV5-1 to TRBJ1-1; 12 nucleotides match TRBD1. CDR1 is SGHRS, CDR2 YFSETQ, per germline. The CDR3 consists of 18 residues. Trimming cost V 3 bases and J 4 bases; bases outside gene matches: 13. The CDR3: CASSSHRDRGLGVTEAFF. The CDR3 nucleotides are TGCGCCAGCAGCTCTCACCGGGACAGGGGGCTTGGAGTCACTGAAGCTTTCTTT.

This clonotype was picked up many times. This chain uses TRBV15 with TRBJ2-7, with D tentatively TRBD1 or TRBD2 (6 bases each). Germline CDR1 reads LNHNV; CDR2 reads YYDKDF (reference sequence). V was trimmed by 1 base and J by 4 bases, leaving 29 bases between them. The CDR3 has 20 amino acids. The CDR3, as DNA: TGTGCCACCAGCAGAGTTAGCTACGCGGGGCGCTTCGACAGGACTTACGAGCAGTACTTC. This encodes CATSRVSYAGRFDRTYEQYF.

This clonotype was seen only once. The chain has TRBV25-1 and TRBJ2-3; D gene unclear. V lost 6 bases, J lost 1 base, and 11 bases lay in between. CDR1 is MGHDK and CDR2 is SYGVNS in the germline V gene. CDR3 length: 14 residues. This chain's CDR3 is CASSLFHGTDTQYF. DNA of the CDR3: TGTGCCAGCAGCTTATTCCACGGCACAGATACGCAGTATTTT.

This chain links TRBV9 with TRBJ1-4, with D unresolved. Germline CDR1 and CDR2: SGDLS and YYNGEE. The CDR3 consists of 15 residues. The V gene lost 0 bases and the J gene lost 8 bases, with 14 bases spanning the gap. The CDR3 coding sequence is TGTGCCAGCAGCGTAGCGGGCTTCGCGGGGGAAAAACTGTTTTTT. Its protein is CASSVAGFAGEKLFF.

This chain uses TRBV7-8 with TRBJ2-5; TRBD2 aligns across 9 bases. CDR3 length equals 18 residues. V lost 1 base to trimming and J lost 0 bases; unmatched junction nucleotides: 9. In germline, CDR1 is SGHVS, CDR2 FQNEAQ. CDR3: CASSLVASGTSDQETQYF. CDR3 DNA sequence: TGTGCCAGCAGCTTAGTGGCTAGCGGGACTTCGGACCAAGAGACCCAGTACTTC. The full variable domain, rest sourced from reference TRBV7-8 and TRBJ2-5, is GAGVSQSPRYKVAKRGQDVALRCDPISGHVSLFWYQQALGQGPEFLTYFQNEAQLDKSGLPSDRFFAERPEGSVSTLKIQRTQQEDSAVYLCASSLVASGTSDQETQYFGPGTRLLVL.

This clonotype was counted many times. V is TRBV12-3 or TRBV12-4 and J is TRBJ2-7; D tentatively fits TRBD1 or TRBD2 (5 bases each). V lost 5 bases to trimming and J lost 2 bases, with 13 bases between them. CDR3 size: 14 residues. CDR3 sequence (DNA): TGTGCCAGCAGTCCCCTAGCAGGGCCCTACGAGCAGTACTTC. Its translation: CASSPLAGPYEQYF.

This clonotype was counted once. This may arise from a read error, as a much more abundant clone is one base away. In this CDR3 the conserved last residue, phenylalanine or tryptophan, is missing, so a read error is likely. The chain employs TRBV12-3 or TRBV12-4 and TRBJ2-5; 7 nucleotides align to TRBD1. Trimming at V came to 6 bases and at J to 4 bases, leaving 14 bases not matched to a gene. This CDR3 is 16 amino acids long. The CDR3 DNA reads as TGTGCCAGCAGGACCCCTCGAGAGGGGGCGGGAGAGACCCAGTACCTC. Translating it yields CASRTPREGAGETQYL.

There are many counts of this clonotype. This chain connects TRBV7-2 to TRBJ1-5; TRBD1 agrees at 9 bases. Germline-derived CDR1 and CDR2 are SGHTA and FQGNSA. The CDR3 loop spans 16 amino acids. After removal of 1 base from V and 2 bases from J, the junction contained 3 bases not matched to a gene. CDR3 sequence (DNA): TGTGCCAGCAGCTTAGGACAGGGGGGAGGCAATCAGCCCCAGCATTTT. Translating it yields CASSLGQGGGNQPQHF. Based on the CDR3 plus reference TRBV7-2 and TRBJ1-5, the full variable domain is GAGVSQSPSNKVTEKGKDVELRCDPISGHTALYWYRQSLGQGLEFLIYFQGNSAPDKSGLPSDRFSAERTGGSVSTLTIQRTQQEDSAVYLCASSLGQGGGNQPQHFGDGTRLSIL.

The V gene is TRBV29-1, the J gene TRBJ2-1; a weak D match, TRBD1 (5 bases). With 5 bases removed from V and 9 bases from J, the gap between germline ends came to 14 bases. The CDR3 has 12 amino acids. CDR1 and CDR2 (germline): SQVTM, ANQGSEA. The DNA of the CDR3 is TGCAGCGTTCGGCAGGGAACGGGTGAGCAGTTCTTC. Its protein product is CSVRQGTGEQFF.

For this clonotype: Compared with germline, one end of the junction differs, possibly owing to a read error. The chain couples TRBV10-3 to TRBJ2-7, with TRBD1 matching over 7 bases. CDR3 size: 14 residues. CDR1 ENHRY and CDR2 SYGVKD come from the germline V gene. The DNA of the CDR3 is TGTGCCAGCAGTTACAGGGGAGCTTCTTACGAGCAGTACTTC. This encodes CASSYRGASYEQYF.

This clonotype was seen repeatedly, ten times or more. The chain joins TRBV19 to TRBJ1-1; TRBD1 is a possible D gene (5 bases). This CDR3 has 14 amino acids. V dropped 5 bases and J dropped 4 bases, with 14 bases sitting between them. The germline gives CDR1 LNHDA, CDR2 SQIVND (reference sequence). The CDR3: CASSLQRGLTEAFF. DNA for the CDR3: TGTGCCAGTAGTCTCCAGAGGGGTCTCACTGAAGCTTTCTTT. The variable domain in full, with the rest retrieved from reference TRBV19 and TRBJ1-1, is DGGITQSPKYLFRKEGQNVTLSCEQNLNHDAMYWYRQDPGQGLRLIYYSQIVNDFQKGDIAEGYSVSREKKESFPLTVTSAQKNPTAFYLCASSLQRGLTEAFFGQGTRLTVV.

This clonotype has ten or more counts. The chain is built from TRBV7-9 and TRBJ1-4; 10 bases line up with TRBD1. The CDR3 runs 14 residues. Germline assignment: CDR1 SEHNR and CDR2 FQNEAQ (reference sequence). With 5 bases clipped from V and 8 bases from J, the junction kept 5 bases outside the gene matches. The CDR3 spells CASSTGTGEEKLFF. The DNA of the CDR3 is TGTGCCAGCAGCACCGGGACAGGGGAAGAAAAACTGTTTTTT.

This clonotype was seen repeatedly, ten times or more. The chain carries TRBV10-3 and TRBJ1-5; 8 bases match TRBD1. The germline V gene has CDR1 ENHRY and CDR2 SYGVKD. Trimming cost V 10 bases and J 1 base; bases outside gene matches: 12. This CDR3 comprises 16 residues. The chain's CDR3 is CASRTGTGRSNQPQHF. DNA of the CDR3: TGTGCCAGCAGAACCGGGACAGGACGAAGCAATCAGCCCCAGCATTTT.

This clonotype was observed a handful of times. V and J are TRBV5-4 and TRBJ1-2; a possible D gene is TRBD1 (5 bases). The V end was cut by 5 bases, the J end by 5 bases, with 19 bases between. The CDR3 contains 15 residues. CDR1 SGHNT and CDR2 YYREEE come from the germline V gene (reference sequence). The CDR3 sequence: CASRKGFRTNYGYTF. Here the CDR3 DNA reads TGTGCCAGCAGGAAGGGGTTCCGGACGAATTATGGCTACACCTTC. The full variable domain, its missing parts supplied by reference TRBV5-4 and TRBJ1-2, is ETGVTQSPTHLIKTRGQQVTLRCSSQSGHNTVSWYQQALGQGPQFIFQYYREEENGRGNFPPRFSGLQFPNYSSELNVNALELDDSALYLCASRKGFRTNYGYTFGSGTRLTVV.

This clonotype has a count of ten or more. The chain couples TRBV7-9 to TRBJ1-2; maybe TRBD1 (5 bases). Trimming took off 4 bases at V and 5 bases at J, with 17 bases between the two ends. Germline V CDR1 and CDR2: SEHNR, FQNEAQ (reference sequence). There are 15 residues in the CDR3. CDR3 coding DNA: TGTGCCAGCAGCTCAACGCCGGGGCTACGATATGGCTACACCTTC. Residues: CASSSTPGLRYGYTF.